Following are 17 T cell receptor beta chains from one sample sequenced in a study of cytomegalovirus exposure and HLA in healthy donors. PCR was performed using 60 Vbeta and 13 Jbeta primers. Profiled with immunoSEQ multiplex PCR; TCRdb holds only in-frame clones, not every one. The data show about 41,000 clones, over 70% seen once. Sequencing input: PBMCs. The receptors here all came from a man aged 50 to 60 in good health and CMV-seronegative.

V is TRBV6-5 and J is TRBJ2-1; 9 bases agree with TRBD2. Germline trimming cut 5 bases from V and 7 bases from J; bases unmatched to any gene: 3. Germline lookup yields CDR1 MNHEY and CDR2 SVGAGI. CDR3 size: 13 residues. The CDR3 loop is CASSRSGRNEQFF. CDR3 coding DNA: TGTGCCAGCAGTCGCAGCGGGAGGAATGAGCAGTTCTTC.

The rearrangement uses TRBV19 and TRBJ1-5, with no clear D. This CDR3 has 15 residues. Germline loops: CDR1 LNHDA, CDR2 SQIVND (reference sequence). Trimming removed 5 bases from V and 2 bases from J, with 13 bases in between. CDR3: CASSRQERGNQPQHF. In DNA, the CDR3 is TGTGCCAGTAGTCGCCAAGAGCGGGGCAATCAGCCCCAGCATTTT.

The genes are TRBV6-5 and TRBJ1-2; D uncertain. With 2 bases removed from V and 8 bases from J, the gap between germline ends came to 12 bases. Germline V gene sequence: CDR1 MNHEY, CDR2 SVGAGI. This CDR3 has 13 residues. The CDR3 sequence is CASSYDLGDGYTF. The CDR3 DNA follows: TGTGCCAGCAGTTACGATTTAGGAGACGGCTACACCTTC.

The chain is built from TRBV7-2 and TRBJ2-5; 8 bases are a match to TRBD2. The V gene's germline CDR1 is SGHTA and CDR2 FQGNSA. The CDR3 has 16 residues. After removal of 0 bases from V and 1 base from J, the junction contained 4 bases not matched to a gene. The CDR3 DNA sequence: TGTGCCAGCAGCTTAGCGCGGGGGGCAAGCCAAGAGACCCAGTACTTC. Translation: CASSLARGASQETQYF. The full variable domain, rest sourced from reference TRBV7-2 and TRBJ2-5, is GAGVSQSPSNKVTEKGKDVELRCDPISGHTALYWYRQSLGQGLEFLIYFQGNSAPDKSGLPSDRFSAERTGGSVSTLTIQRTQQEDSAVYLCASSLARGASQETQYFGPGTRLLVL.

In DNA, the CDR3 is TGTGCCAGTGCCCTCGGACTAGCGGGACTAGAGACCCAGTACTTC. Its translation is CASALGLAGLETQYF. This chain uses TRBV19 with TRBJ2-5, with 12 bases that match TRBD2. This CDR3 spans 15 amino acids. Per germline, CDR1 LNHDA and CDR2 SQIVND (reference sequence). V gave up 8 bases and J gave up 4 bases; unmatched junction bases: 8.

CDR3 loop: CASSWGLAGIYNEQFF. CDR3 nucleotide sequence: TGCGCCAGCAGCTGGGGACTAGCGGGAATTTACAATGAGCAGTTCTTC. The V and J genes are TRBV5-1 and TRBJ2-1; 13 bases are shared with TRBD2. Germline V gene lookup returns CDR1 SGHRS and CDR2 YFSETQ. CDR3 length: 16 residues. V lost 3 bases, J lost 4 bases, and 4 bases stayed unmatched.

This chain connects TRBV4-3 to TRBJ1-6, with no clear D. Germline V gene lookup returns CDR1 LGHNA and CDR2 YSLEER. CDR3 length equals 14 residues. V gave up 5 bases and J gave up 8 bases, with 13 bases separating them. The CDR3 DNA reads as TGCGCCAGCAGCTCCTTGGAGCCCGATTCACCCCTCCACTTT. This translates into CASSSLEPDSPLHF.

The genes are TRBV7-8 and TRBJ1-6; D uncertain. The CDR3 contains 14 residues. The V end lost 5 bases, the J end lost 8 bases, and 13 bases lay between the germline ends. Germline V gene sequence: CDR1 SGHVS, CDR2 FQNEAQ. CDR3: CASSRRSPDSPLHF. The DNA of the CDR3 is TGTGCCAGCAGCCGCCGTTCCCCAGATTCACCCCTCCACTTT.

This CDR3 reads CASSLNREGYGYTF. The CDR3 nucleotides read TGTGCCAGCAGCCTAAACAGGGAGGGCTATGGCTACACCTTC. This chain links TRBV7-3 with TRBJ1-2; the D gene is possibly TRBD1 (6 bases). The V gene's germline CDR1 is SGHTA and CDR2 FQGTGA. Between the trimmed V and J ends, which lost 5 bases and 4 bases, there was a span of 14 bases. This CDR3 comprises 14 residues.

By sample fraction, this clone is medium-sized. Other DNA sequences in the same sample also yield this CDR3. The genes are TRBV4-3 and TRBJ1-3; D ambiguous. Germline CDR1 is LGHNA and CDR2 is YSLEER. V was pared by 0 bases and J by 0 bases, with 9 bases between. This CDR3 spans 16 amino acids. This CDR3 is CASSQDWRTSGNTIYF. The DNA of the CDR3 is TGCGCCAGCAGCCAAGACTGGAGGACCTCTGGAAACACCATATATTTT.

The chain has TRBV7-3 and TRBJ2-3; D is perhaps TRBD2 (5 bases). Germline CDR1 is SGHTA and CDR2 is FQGTGA. Trimming took 5 bases from V and 6 from J, leaving 15 bases between them. The CDR3 consists of 14 residues. In DNA form, the CDR3 reads TGTGCCAGCAGCCCCGGGATTTCCGCGGATACGCAGTATTTT. It codes for CASSPGISADTQYF.

V is TRBV19 and J is TRBJ2-7; 8 bases match TRBD1. In germline, CDR1 is LNHDA, CDR2 SQIVND (reference sequence). The CDR3 sequence is 11 residues long. CDR3 nucleotides: TGTGCATCTGGACAGGGACTCGAGCAGTACTTC. Protein sequence: CASGQGLEQYF.

V and J are TRBV27 and TRBJ2-2; the match to TRBD1 covers 11 bases. CDR1 is MNHEY and CDR2 is SMNVEV in the germline V gene (reference sequence). Unmatched junction bases numbered 11, after V lost 5 bases and J lost 6 bases. This CDR3 is built from 17 residues. The CDR3 sequence is CASSPKPPGQGAGELFF. The CDR3, as DNA: TGTGCCAGCAGTCCCAAGCCACCGGGACAGGGGGCCGGGGAGCTGTTTTTT.

This chain joins TRBV9 and TRBJ1-6, with a weak D call TRBD1 (6 bases). This CDR3 has 16 residues. V was clipped by 1 base and J by 6 bases, with 14 bases between them. Germline CDR1 SGDLS, CDR2 YYNGEE. The CDR3 nucleotides are TGTGCCAGCAGCGTATGGCCACGGACAGTTAATTCACCCCTCCACTTT. It is translated as CASSVWPRTVNSPLHF.

The genes are TRBV9 and TRBJ1-4; tentatively, D is TRBD1 (6 bases). Per the germline V gene, CDR1 is SGDLS and CDR2 is YYNGEE. The CDR3 runs 15 residues. V dropped 3 bases and J dropped 4 bases, with 13 bases sitting between them. CDR3 DNA: TGTGCCAGCAGCGGTACAGGGTCATATAATGAAAAACTGTTTTTT. This encodes CASSGTGSYNEKLFF.

This clone was counted between two and nine times. The chain joins TRBV7-2 to TRBJ1-1; TRBD1 is a possible D gene (6 bases). This CDR3 contains 14 residues. The V end was cut by 4 bases, the J end by 3 bases, with 12 bases between. The germline CDR1 and CDR2 sequences are SGHTA and FQGNSA. The CDR3 loop reads CASSSSHRDTEAFF. CDR3 bases: TGTGCCAGCAGCTCCAGCCACAGGGACACTGAAGCTTTCTTT.

In this sample, this clone turned up a few times. V and J are TRBV28 and TRBJ2-2; D is undetermined. The CDR3 has 12 residues. The germline CDR1 and CDR2 sequences are MDHEN and SYDVKM. Trimming cost V 5 bases and J 11 bases, with 12 bases left between them. The CDR3 sequence is CASSLDWFELFF. CDR3 nucleotide sequence: TGTGCCAGCAGTCTCGACTGGTTCGAGCTGTTTTTT. Filled out from reference TRBV28 and TRBJ2-2, the complete variable domain reads DVKVTQSSRYLVKRTGEKVFLECVQDMDHENMFWYRQDPGLGLRLIYFSYDVKMKEKGDIPEGYSVSREKKERFSLILESASTNQTSMYLCASSLDWFELFFGEGSRLTVL.